This T cell receptor beta chain stems from a study of shared clonotypes between healthy human individuals. Study results and limitations: Memory subsets generally showed lower estimated richness than naive subsets.

CD4+ cell separation produced CD45RA+ naive and CD45RA-negative memory subsets. Sorted-subset replicate PCR reactions contained about 200 ng DNA, corresponding to around 30,000 T cell genomes. Assay: immunoSEQ multiplex PCR; the TCRdb copy retains only in-frame clones and omits some. This sample has roughly 2 million clones, with approximately 94% found just once. On this clone: Its antigen is unknown.

CDR1 and CDR2 (germline): MNHNS, SASEGT. The V end lost 9 bases, the J end lost 0 bases, and 9 bases lay between the germline ends. The CDR3 is 12 amino acids. This chain connects TRBV6-1 to TRBJ2-7, with no clear D. The specimen was naive CD4+ T cells sorted from blood. Subset given: CD45RA+ positively selected. The source is a man between 18 and 29 years old in good health. CDR3 nucleotides: TGTGCCAGTATTGGGATCTCCTACGAGCAGTACTTC. Translating gives CASIGISYEQYF.